The 23 T cell receptor beta chains below were found in one sample sequenced in a study of response to subunit inactivated influenza vaccine. TCRdb analysed the RT-PCR reads with MiXCR anew, one entry per CDR3 protein. The sample has about 570,000 distinct CDR3 sequences, about 10% seen once; the top ten hold around 10%. The same specimen was also included in a second study, on T cells expressing NK-cell markers. From that paper: As the method of synthesis, 5'RACE template switching with UMIs yielded TCR beta cDNA.

The sequencing here drew on PBMCs from blood, taken on the day of vaccination. These TCRs come from a man aged 45-60 years who received an inactivated influenza vaccine.

In this sample, this clonotype turned up once. The J gene is TRBJ2-1, the V gene TRBV12-2; TRBD2, the D gene given by the table, was not confirmed from the DNA. TRBV12-2 is a pseudogene locus. CDR3 size: 17 residues. The CDR3 DNA reads TGTGCAAGTCGCTTAGCTGGGACTAGCGGGACATACAATGAGCAGTTCTTC. It is translated as CASRLAGTSGTYNEQFF.

This sequence joins TRBV19 and TRBJ2-1, with 11 bases fitting TRBD2. CDR3 length equals 16 residues. Trimming removed 7 bases from V and 6 bases from J; junction bases left unmatched: 11. CDR1 LNHDA and CDR2 SQIVND come from the germline V gene (reference sequence). DNA of the CDR3: TGTGCCAGTAAGCCTAGCGGGAGGCTGGCTTTCAATGAGCAGTTCTTC. Amino acid sequence: CASKPSGRLAFNEQFF.

The sample holds many counts of this clonotype. This rearrangement joins TRBV20-1 to TRBJ2-3; possibly TRBD2 for D (6 bases). Germline CDR1 and CDR2: DFQATT and SNEGSKA (reference sequence). V was shortened by 6 bases and J by 2 bases, with 15 bases between the two germline ends. CDR3 size: 14 residues. For the CDR3, the DNA is TGCAGTGCGTACGATAGCGGACACACAGATACGCAGTATTTT. Protein sequence: CSAYDSGHTDTQYF.

This clonotype was detected many times. This chain uses TRBV5-6 with TRBJ1-4; 7 bases are shared with TRBD1. The CDR3 is 16 residues long. Germline V gene lookup returns CDR1 SGHDT and CDR2 YYEEEE. Trimming at V came to 1 base and at J to 0 bases, leaving 3 bases not matched to a gene. CDR3 bases: TGTGCCAGCAGCTTGTCAGGGGGAGCAACTAATGAAAAACTGTTTTTT. It translates to CASSLSGGATNEKLFF.

This clonotype showed up many times. The chain carries TRBV12-3 or TRBV12-4 and TRBJ1-2; D is possibly TRBD1 (5 bases). Trimming removed 6 bases from V and 5 bases from J, with 13 bases in between. This CDR3 contains 13 residues. The CDR3 DNA reads as TGTGCCAGCAGCTTGGAGGGGAGGTATGGCTACACCTTC. This codes for CASSLEGRYGYTF.

V usage is TRBV12-3 or TRBV12-4 and J usage is TRBJ2-4; D possibly corresponds to TRBD2 (7 bases). V lost 4 bases to trimming and J lost 7 bases, with 17 bases between them. The CDR3 consists of 15 residues. Here the CDR3 DNA reads TGTGCCAGCAGTTCCTGGGGGGGCGCTGGCAACATTCAGTACTTC. This sequence encodes CASSSWGGAGNIQYF.

The chain has TRBV7-9 and TRBJ1-4; D is possibly TRBD1 (5 bases). V lost 0 bases, J lost 5 bases, and 13 bases lay in between. The CDR3 length is 16 residues. Germline V gene lookup returns CDR1 SEHNR and CDR2 FQNEAQ (reference sequence). The CDR3 coding sequence is TGTGCCAGCAGCTTAGCGCTGGGGGGGGGAAATGAAAAACTGTTTTTT. Amino acids: CASSLALGGGNEKLFF.

This chain joins TRBV7-2 and TRBJ2-5, with D tentatively TRBD1 or TRBD2 (5 bases each). V lost 7 bases and J 3 bases, leaving 21 bases between the germline ends. Germline CDR1 SGHTA, CDR2 FQGNSA. CDR3 length equals 16 residues. The CDR3 reads CASTLTRVLGEETQYF. CDR3 bases: TGTGCCAGCACGCTCACAAGGGTCTTGGGGGAAGAGACCCAGTACTTC.

This clonotype was observed a few times. The chain couples TRBV4-3 to TRBJ2-1; 9 nucleotides align to TRBD2. The CDR3 totals 18 residues. V dropped 0 bases and J dropped 1; count of bases not matched to a gene: 7. Per the germline V gene, CDR1 is LGHNA and CDR2 is YSLEER. The CDR3 bases are TGCGCCAGCAGCCAAGAAGCGGCTAGCGGGGCTTCCTACAATGAGCAGTTCTTC. As protein: CASSQEAASGASYNEQFF.

This clonotype was counted a few times. The V gene is TRBV20-1, the J gene TRBJ2-1, with TRBD2 matching over 13 bases. V shed 1 base and J 6 bases; nucleotides not matched to a gene: 3. This CDR3 spans 15 amino acids. The germline V gene encodes CDR1 DFQATT and CDR2 SNEGSKA (reference sequence). CDR3 sequence: CSARALAGGVNEQFF. The DNA of the CDR3 is TGCAGTGCTAGAGCACTAGCGGGAGGGGTCAATGAGCAGTTCTTC.

This clonotype was counted a few times. The rearrangement links TRBV5-5 to TRBJ2-7; D is perhaps TRBD2 (7 bases). V shed 5 bases and J shed 5 bases, with 20 bases lying between them. CDR3 length equals 15 residues. Germline assignment: CDR1 SGHKS and CDR2 YYEKEE (reference sequence). CDR3 sequence (DNA): TGTGCCAGCAGTGTTGGGGGGCGGGAGTTCGACGAGCAGTACTTC. Translating gives CASSVGGREFDEQYF.

Only a few counts were recorded for this clonotype. The chain links TRBV14 to TRBJ1-2; D remains unclear. The V end was cut by 1 base, the J end by 4 bases, with 10 bases between. The CDR3 is 14 amino acids. Per the germline V gene, CDR1 is SGHDN and CDR2 is FVKESK. The CDR3, as DNA: TGTGCCAGCAGCCAAGGTCTGGGATCCTATGGCTACACCTTC. Protein sequence: CASSQGLGSYGYTF.

This sequence joins TRBV3-1 and TRBJ2-5, with a possible D match to TRBD1 (5 bases). The germline V gene encodes CDR1 LGHDT and CDR2 YNNKEL (reference sequence). The CDR3 length is 16 residues. The germline V and J ends were trimmed by 3 bases and 5 bases, with 19 bases remaining between them. The CDR3 loop is CASSHLVSRGAETQYF. The CDR3 nucleotides read TGTGCCAGCAGCCATCTGGTTTCAAGGGGTGCTGAGACCCAGTACTTC.

This clonotype was counted between two and nine times. The chain couples TRBV18 to TRBJ2-2, with a weak D call TRBD2 (5 bases). Deletions cut 2 bases from V and 3 bases from J, with 10 bases between. CDR1 and CDR2 (germline): KGHSH, LQKENI. The CDR3 runs 15 residues. The CDR3: CASSPRSGDTGELFF. In DNA, the CDR3 is TGTGCCAGCTCACCAAGGTCCGGGGACACCGGGGAGCTGTTTTTT.

J is TRBJ1-2 and V is TRBV6-1; D gene ambiguous. The ends were cut back, 7 bases at V and 2 bases at J, with 23 bases in the middle. This CDR3 comprises 17 residues. The germline CDR1 and CDR2 sequences are MNHNS and SASEGT. The CDR3: CASNQNHRGNVNYGYTF. CDR3 coding DNA: TGTGCCAGCAATCAAAACCACCGAGGGAACGTGAACTATGGCTACACCTTC.

To note about this clonotype: One end of the junction varies from germline; a read error may be responsible. The V call is TRBV20-1, the J call TRBJ2-7; tentative D call: TRBD2 (5 bases). This CDR3 region has 14 residues. Germline V gene sequence: CDR1 DFQATT, CDR2 SNEGSKA (reference sequence). Written as DNA, the CDR3 is TGCTGTGCTAACAGCCTAGCCGCGTCCTACGAGCAGTACTTC. Translation: CCANSLAASYEQYF.

This clonotype was seen only a few times. The chain uses TRBV5-1 and TRBJ1-6; a weak D match, TRBD1 (6 bases). Per the germline V gene, CDR1 is SGHRS and CDR2 is YFSETQ. The V end lost 3 bases, the J end lost 6 bases, and 7 bases lay between the germline ends. CDR3 size: 13 residues. CDR3 nucleotide sequence: TGCGCCAGCAGCTCGGACAGTAATTCACCCCTCCACTTT. It specifies CASSSDSNSPLHF.

In its sample, this clonotype was seen a few times. The gene calls are TRBV15 and TRBJ2-2; D gene uncertain. Germline values: CDR1 LNHNV, CDR2 YYDKDF (reference sequence). V was shortened by 4 bases and J by 4 bases, with 7 bases between the two germline ends. This CDR3 is 13 amino acids long. The DNA for the CDR3 is TGTGCCACCAGCACGAGAACCACCGGGGAGCTGTTTTTT. As protein: CATSTRTTGELFF.

In this sample, this clonotype turned up many times. In DNA, the CDR3 is TGCAGTGCAATTAGCGGGGACAACACCGGGGAGCTGTTTTTT. Residues: CSAISGDNTGELFF. The J gene is TRBJ2-2, the V gene TRBV20-1, with 8 bases matching TRBD2. The length of the CDR3 is 14 residues. V lost 6 bases, J lost 2 bases, and 5 bases stayed unmatched. In germline, CDR1 is DFQATT, CDR2 SNEGSKA (reference sequence).

This clonotype was observed a handful of times. The rearrangement uses TRBV11-2 and TRBJ2-7, with D uncertain. The CDR3 loop spans 14 amino acids. CDR1 is SGHAT and CDR2 is FQNNGV in the germline V gene. With 7 bases removed from V and 2 bases from J, the gap between germline ends came to 15 bases. The CDR3 nucleotides are TGTGCCAGCACCCCGTCGAGGCCAGCCTACGAGCAGTACTTC. Amino acids: CASTPSRPAYEQYF. Supplemented by reference TRBV11-2 and TRBJ2-7, the full variable domain reads EAGVAQSPRYKIIEKRQSVAFWCNPISGHATLYWYQQILGQGPKLLIQFQNNGVVDDSQLPKDRFSAERLKGVDSTLKIQPAKLEDSAVYLCASTPSRPAYEQYFGPGTRLTVT.

This clonotype is a singleton in its sample. This CDR3 is missing its conserved last phenylalanine or tryptophan, likely due to a read error. This chain connects TRBV5-1 to TRBJ2-3, with 13 bases lining up with TRBD2. The CDR3 runs to 16 residues. Germline V gene sequence: CDR1 SGHRS, CDR2 YFSETQ. With 3 bases clipped from V and 4 bases from J, the junction kept 5 bases outside the gene matches. Written as DNA, the CDR3 is TGCGCCAGCAGCTCCGCGACTAGCGGGGGGTCAGATACGCAGTATTAT. Translated, it gives CASSSATSGGSDTQYY.

This clonotype was seen a few times. The chain has TRBV12-3 or TRBV12-4 and TRBJ2-7; 7 positions match TRBD1. CDR3 length: 13 residues. J was trimmed by 3 bases and V by 6 bases; bases with no gene match: 5. The CDR3 sequence: CASSKSGGYEQYF. In DNA form, the CDR3 reads TGTGCCAGCAGCAAGTCAGGGGGCTACGAGCAGTACTTC.

The V gene is TRBV9, the J gene TRBJ2-3, with 8 bases identical to TRBD2. Germline V gene sequence: CDR1 SGDLS, CDR2 YYNGEE. The CDR3 is 16 residues long. The trim removed 1 base at V and 1 base at J, leaving 5 bases unmatched. The CDR3 here is CASSVRSGGGTDTQYF. The DNA for the CDR3 is TGTGCCAGCAGCGTACGAAGCGGGGGCGGCACAGATACGCAGTATTTT. Full variable domain (rest looked up from reference TRBV9 and TRBJ2-3): DSGVTQTPKHLITATGQRVTLRCSPRSGDLSVYWYQQSLDQGLQFLIQYYNGEERAKGNILERFSAQQFPDLHSELNLSSLELGDSALYFCASSVRSGGGTDTQYFGPGTRLTVL.